This is a list of T cell receptor beta chains from one sample in a study of cytomegalovirus exposure and HLA in healthy donors. Generated by immunoSEQ multiplex PCR, the TCRdb table keeps only in-frame clones and is missing some. Among 150,000 to 200,000 clones listed, around 73% were seen once. The specimen was PBMCs. These receptors originate from a woman aged 18-29 years in good health and CMV-seropositive. Both conserved end residues are trimmed from each CDR3.

J,V,CDR3
TRBJ2-7,TRBV18,ASSPTSLGTSYEQY
TRBJ1-1,TRBV7-9,ASSPGQGGTEAF
TRBJ2-7,TRBV5-6,ASSLVQGDEQY
TRBJ2-3,TRBV5-1,ASSPGGGPDTQY
TRBJ1-6,TRBV7-6,ASSPTGSNSPLH
TRBJ2-7,TRBV20-1,SALWGGEQY
TRBJ2-3,TRBV5-1,ASSLGASGDSSTDTQY
TRBJ1-4,TRBV18,ASQDREKLF
TRBJ2-1,TRBV5-5,ASTGTSGGFSYNEQF
TRBJ1-1,TRBV27,ASSSDRVNTEAF
TRBJ2-7,TRBV29-1,SVLGQGEYEQY
TRBJ2-1,TRBV4-2,ASSQLSGGAHEQF
TRBJ2-1,TRBV2,ASTPTLETYNEQF
TRBJ2-1,TRBV7-3,ASSLKGTRDRLAGEQF
TRBJ1-2,TRBV4-3,ASSQDTGTGVRYGYT
TRBJ2-2,TRBV2,ASSGVAGGSGELF
TRBJ2-4,TRBV13,ASSLVASGENIQY
TRBJ2-2,TRBV2,ASGTANTGELF
TRBJ1-5,TRBV5-1,ASSLGGTYNQPQH
TRBJ1-1,TRBV11-2,ASSRTGDLNTEAF
TRBJ2-2,TRBV7-3,ASSLTAGPRGELF
TRBJ1-2,TRBV6-1,ASSSRDGGDYGYT
TRBJ2-2,TRBV9,ASSRIWSTEELF
TRBJ2-3,TRBV4-2,ASSPGLVTDTQY
TRBJ1-5,TRBV19,ASPSSQPQH
TRBJ2-7,TRBV4-3,ASSQMTGVITYEQY
TRBJ2-1,TRBV6-6,ASSYISRGEQF
TRBJ1-2,TRBV5-1,ASSLVAGSDYGYT
TRBJ2-7,TRBV4-2,ASSQEQGGDYEQY
TRBJ2-3,TRBV18,ASSILAVSSTDTQY
TRBJ1-5,TRBV7-2,ASSLSGGSNQPQH
TRBJ2-7,TRBV4-1,ASSQEGLEQY
TRBJ1-5,TRBV10-1,ASSAQNSNQPQH
TRBJ1-1,TRBV30,ACRFPGGYTEAF
TRBJ1-2,TRBV7-7,ASSLGLGGGYT
TRBJ1-5,TRBV7-2,ASSQAAENNQPQH
TRBJ1-1,TRBV7-6,ASSSNPDRVWENTEAF
TRBJ1-1,TRBV9,ASSQTGGTEAF
TRBJ2-6,TRBV28,ASSFRGTGANVLT
TRBJ1-2,TRBV5-4,ASSNGQQVFYT
TRBJ1-2,TRBV4-3,ASSQEQGTYGYT